This TCR beta chain was sequenced for a study of T cell responses to AZD1222 COVID-19 vaccine (dated by TCRdb to the early 2020s). General notes on the study: AZD1222 recipients given second doses at about 4 weeks or at about 12 weeks were pooled, since spike-specific TCR depth and breadth were not found to differ between the two schedules. A total of approximately 240 trial participants underwent TCR sequencing, of whom 200 to 220 had received two doses of AZD1222 and about 25 had received two doses of the MenACWY control vaccine. Trial participants were enrolled by age into subgroups of 18-55, 56-69 and 70-plus years, and approximately 150, 30 and 60 TCR-sequenced participants, respectively, were included in these subgroups.

Results the study describes overall, beyond this receptor: Because no samples from the day 14 peak response were available, repertoires could be characterized only after the peak T cell response. Participants were mostly white British, with more females than males. The authors suggested clonal diversity may have been underestimated. The 56-69-year group was small, and its depth increase did not reach significance, likely because of low power. Only five to seven AZD1222 recipients were SARS-CoV-2 seropositive at baseline, limiting conclusions about previously exposed vaccinees. After two AZD1222 doses, spike-specific TCR breadth and depth were significantly higher than at day 0 and than in MenACWY recipients. Reportedly, close to half of the unique spike-specific TCRs recognized epitopes lying outside the regions that are mutated in the B.1.351 and B.1.1.7 variants. The vaccine-associated CD4 TCRs covered the entire spike protein, and the dominant responses fell in regions 160-218 and 743-854.

With respect to this clone: What this receptor recognizes is not known. No qualities accompany the bases; no much larger clone lies one base away.

Trimming at the junction amounts to 1 base on V and 3 bases on J, and the germline ends lie 11 bases apart. CDR1 and CDR2 are drawn from the germline V gene: SGHTA, FQGTGA. The CDR3 sequence holds 15 residues, the cysteine and phenylalanine included. The DNA shown is the 45-base CDR3, in frame from base 1. The CDR3 regions of human TCRbeta chains were analyzed by immunosequencing. As for how the authors treated the data: Repertoire TCRs were matched against a reference library of SARS-CoV-2-specific TCRs generated with the MIRA antigen-specificity platform. Breadth was defined as the fraction of unique TCRs that were SARS-CoV-2-associated, and depth was defined as the fraction of total T cells that were SARS-CoV-2-associated. Using the MIRA data, each spike-specific TCR was assigned both to the spike region to which the TCR was reactive and to a CD4 or CD8 class. Log10-transformed breadth and depth values were compared by one-way ANOVA with Sidak's multiple comparisons tests. In its TCRdb copy, this immuneACCESS table keeps in-frame sequences only and misses some clones. Where compared with another copy, unresolved V genes explain less than half of these, and the others have no known cause. For V, J and clone size, that table is used; D and trimming come from the DNA. The sample table holds around 150,000 clones, of which approximately 80% were seen once. The top ten hold roughly 4% of the sample.

The time point label for this specimen denotes: baseline before first vaccination. The vaccinee samples were drawn from two UK trials, COV001 and COV002, one of which was a single-blind randomized controlled phase 2/3 trial testing AZD1222 (ChAdOx1 nCoV-19) in healthy adults. Trial participant PBMC samples were collected at day 0 and day 28 after the second dose for TCRbeta chain sequencing. The sequence is built from TRBV7-3 and TRBJ2-3; TRBD1 is possibly the D segment (7 matching bases). The material was peripheral blood, obtained on day 0 of AZD1222 vaccination. The source is an adult in good health. The CDR3 protein is CASSLSGTVTDTQYF. The DNA is as follows: TGTGCCAGCAGCTTAAGCGGGACAGTAACAGATACGCAGTATTTT.